What follows are 23 T cell receptor beta chains derived from one specimen sequenced in a study of Graves' ophthalmopathy and Graves' hyperthyroidism (dated by TCRdb to the late 2010s). Sequencing was performed on an Illumina HiSeq 2000. TCR beta CDR3 regions were amplified from RNA transcripts for repertoire sequencing. A first-round RT-PCR used HTBI primers with the Qiagen OneStep RT-PCR kit, followed by a second-round multiplex PCR, size selection and purification. The public reads were reprocessed in TCRdb via fastp at Q25 and MiXCR, keeping in-frame beta chains. Entries that share a CDR3 protein sequence are merged under the most common genes and DNA. This sample gives some 1.1 million distinct CDR3 sequences in total; 35% to 40% of them show up just once. The top ten clonotypes cover roughly 11% of the sample. The sample taken for sequencing was peripheral blood or thyroid tissue (not recorded which). These receptors were collected from an adult man with Graves' hyperthyroidism.

This clonotype was observed a handful of times. The rearrangement links TRBV20-1 to TRBJ1-2; D not resolved. With 1 base removed from V and 7 bases from J, the gap between germline ends came to 16 bases. The CDR3 contains 14 residues. Looked up from germline, CDR1 is DFQATT and CDR2 is SNEGSKA (reference sequence). The CDR3 DNA is TGCAGTGCTAGAGGGGGAGGGAGCCCAGGTGGCTACACCTTC. This encodes CSARGGGSPGGYTF.

This clonotype was seen many times. The rearrangement joins TRBV5-1 to TRBJ2-5; 10 nucleotides align to TRBD1. The CDR3 is 14 residues long. V lost 3 bases, J lost 4 bases, and 3 bases stayed unmatched. Germline assignment: CDR1 SGHRS and CDR2 YFSETQ. The CDR3 nucleotides are TGCGCCAGCAGCTGGGGACAGGGGAGAGAGACCCAGTACTTC. Translating it yields CASSWGQGRETQYF.

The DNA for the CDR3 is TGTGCCATCAGACCCAGACAGGAACGTGAAAAACTGTTTTTT. The encoded protein is CAIRPRQEREKLFF. This chain uses TRBV10-3 with TRBJ1-4, with a possible D match to TRBD1 (6 bases). Germline assignment: CDR1 ENHRY and CDR2 SYGVKD. The CDR3 consists of 14 residues. Deletions cut 6 bases from V and 7 bases from J, with 15 bases between.

As regards this clonotype: A read error may be the cause here, since a much bigger clone is one base away. V usage is TRBV4-3 and J usage is TRBJ1-1, with D possibly TRBD1 on 5 matching bases. The CDR3 extends over 15 amino acids. Germline CDR1 is LGHNA and CDR2 is YSLEER. The CDR3 DNA follows: TGCGCCAGCAGCCAAGAACGGGGCATAAACACTGAAGCTTCCTTT. Its translation is CASSQERGINTEASF.

CDR3 protein: CASTHRPRGVYEQYF. The DNA of the CDR3 is TGTGCCAGCACCCATCGGCCGCGGGGGGTCTACGAGCAGTACTTC. The J gene is TRBJ2-7, the V gene TRBV12-3 or TRBV12-4, with TRBD2 matching 8 bases. This CDR3 comprises 15 residues. Germline trimming cut 7 bases from V and 3 bases from J; bases unmatched to any gene: 11.

The chain joins TRBV4-1 to TRBJ2-5; a weak D match, TRBD2 (5 bases). The CDR3 covers 15 residues. Germline CDR1 reads MGHRA; CDR2 reads YSYEKL. Trimming left V 0 bases short and J 5 bases short, with 13 bases between. The CDR3 DNA is TGCGCCAGCAGCCAAGAAGTGGGAGTGATGGAGACCCAGTACTTC. Encoded protein: CASSQEVGVMETQYF.

The chain has TRBV5-1 and TRBJ2-5; possible D gene TRBD2, 6 bases. Trimming cost V 4 bases and J 3 bases, with 16 bases left between them. Germline V gene lookup returns CDR1 SGHRS and CDR2 YFSETQ. The CDR3 extends over 15 amino acids. The CDR3: CASSPTGTLKETQYF. As DNA, the CDR3 is TGCGCCAGCAGCCCAACCGGGACTTTAAAAGAGACCCAGTACTTC.

The V gene is TRBV2, the J gene TRBJ1-2, with 8 nucleotides matching TRBD1. The CDR3 spans 15 residues. Unmatched junction bases numbered 10, after V lost 6 bases and J lost 4 bases. Germline CDR1 reads SNHLY; CDR2 reads FYNNEI. The CDR3 protein is CASSRTGGSVYGYTF. The CDR3 DNA reads TGTGCCAGCAGCCGCACAGGGGGGAGCGTCTATGGCTACACCTTC.

V gene TRBV25-1 combines with J gene TRBJ1-6; 10 positions agree with TRBD1. Looked up from germline, CDR1 is MGHDK and CDR2 is SYGVNS. The J segment lost 10 bases and the V segment lost 7 bases, leaving 7 bases of the junction unmatched. The CDR3 runs 14 residues. In DNA, the CDR3 is TGTGCCAGCATCTCCGGGACAGGGGACTCACCCCTCCACTTT. Its translation is CASISGTGDSPLHF.

A few counts support this clonotype. This chain uses TRBV9 with TRBJ2-6, with 8 nucleotides matching TRBD1. Trimming took 0 bases from V and 4 from J; bases not matched to a gene: 9. Germline values: CDR1 SGDLS, CDR2 YYNGEE. The CDR3 loop spans 18 amino acids. DNA for the CDR3: TGTGCCAGCAGCGTAGTGGGGACAGGCAGTCCCGGGGCCAACGTCCTGACTTTC. As protein: CASSVVGTGSPGANVLTF.

This clonotype occurred a few times. The V and J genes are TRBV3-1 and TRBJ1-6, with D hard to call. In germline, CDR1 is LGHDT, CDR2 YNNKEL (reference sequence). V was trimmed by 1 base and J by 5 bases, leaving 9 bases between them. The CDR3 loop spans 15 amino acids. The CDR3 spells CASSQVRVDNSPLHF. The CDR3 bases are TGTGCCAGCAGCCAAGTACGGGTCGATAATTCACCCCTCCACTTT.

This clonotype has only a few counts. The chain recombines TRBV6-5 with TRBJ1-1; 7 positions agree with TRBD1. This CDR3 is built from 11 residues. After removal of 4 bases from V and 10 bases from J, the junction contained 3 bases not matched to a gene. The germline V gene encodes CDR1 MNHEY and CDR2 SVGAGI. The CDR3 is CASSFTGVAFF. CDR3 DNA sequence: TGTGCCAGCAGTTTCACAGGGGTAGCTTTCTTT.

The sample holds many counts of this clonotype. CDR3 sequence reads: CASSGTSGRTDTQYF. The CDR3 coding sequence is TGTGCCAGCAGTGGGACTAGCGGGCGCACAGATACGCAGTATTTT. V usage is TRBV2 and J usage is TRBJ2-3; the match to TRBD2 covers 11 bases. The CDR3 runs 15 residues. Trimming took 4 bases from V and 1 from J; bases not matched to a gene: 1. Per germline, CDR1 SNHLY and CDR2 FYNNEI.

This clonotype was picked up a small number of times. A much larger clone lies a single base off, so this may be a read error. CDR3 in DNA: TGTGCCAGCAGTTCGGACAGGTCCTACGAGCAGTACTTC. It encodes CASSSDRSYEQYF. The chain recombines TRBV28 with TRBJ2-7; 7 bases map to TRBD1. The length of the CDR3 is 13 residues. The J segment lost 1 base and the V segment lost 4 bases, leaving 1 base of the junction unmatched. Germline V lookup: CDR1 MDHEN, CDR2 SYDVKM.

Regarding this clonotype: This could be a read error, since a much larger clone is one nucleotide away. V usage is TRBV29-1 and J usage is TRBJ1-2; a possible D gene is TRBD1 (6 bases). V lost 4 bases and J lost 6, with 18 bases in between. This CDR3 region has 14 residues. The germline V gene has CDR1 SQVTM and CDR2 ANQGSEA. The CDR3 DNA follows: TGCAGCGTTGCCCCTGAGGGGGGGGGGGATGGCTACACCTTC. Amino acids: CSVAPEGGGDGYTF.

In nucleotides, the CDR3 is TGTGCCAGCAGCTTAGGCCATTTTGATCTTATTAACTATGGCTACACCTTC. Translation: CASSLGHFDLINYGYTF. The gene calls are TRBV13 and TRBJ1-2; D gene uncertain. V was cut by 0 bases and J by 1 base, with 15 bases left in between. There are 17 residues in the CDR3. Germline values: CDR1 PRHDT, CDR2 FYEKMQ (reference sequence).

This rearrangement joins TRBV20-1 to TRBJ2-3, with TRBD2 identical over 13 bases. With 4 bases clipped from V and 6 bases from J, the junction kept 7 bases outside the gene matches. Germline values: CDR1 DFQATT, CDR2 SNEGSKA (reference sequence). The CDR3 length is 15 residues. The CDR3 nucleotides read TGCAGTGCTACCACTAGCGGGGGGGCGTTGGATACGCAGTATTTT. Translating it yields CSATTSGGALDTQYF.

This clonotype was found many times. The chain uses TRBV19 and TRBJ1-6; D possibly corresponds to TRBD1 (6 bases). The CDR3 loop spans 14 amino acids. With 7 bases removed from V and 7 bases from J, the gap between germline ends came to 14 bases. Germline loops: CDR1 LNHDA, CDR2 SQIVND (reference sequence). CDR3 amino acids: CASTVTGNNSPLHF. The CDR3 DNA is TGTGCCAGTACCGTTACAGGGAACAATTCACCCCTCCACTTT.

This sequence joins TRBV5-8 and TRBJ2-5; possibly TRBD1 for D (6 bases). This CDR3 contains 15 residues. The ends were cut back, 7 bases at V and 4 bases at J, with 20 bases in the middle. Looked up from germline, CDR1 is SGHTS and CDR2 is YDEGEE. The CDR3 DNA follows: TGTGCCAGCCAAAGGACAGATACAACTGGAGAGACCCAGTACTTC. Translating it yields CASQRTDTTGETQYF.

With regard to this clonotype: This could be a read error, since a much larger clone is one nucleotide away. The chain employs TRBV10-3 and TRBJ1-3; 8 nucleotides agree with TRBD1. Germline V lookup: CDR1 ENHRY, CDR2 SYGVKD. The CDR3 is 16 amino acids. V gave up 4 bases and J gave up 2 bases; unmatched junction bases: 7. The CDR3 DNA sequence: TGTGCCATCAGTGGTCCCGGACAGGGAACTGGAAACACCATATATTTT. Protein sequence: CAISGPGQGTGNTIYF.

The J gene is TRBJ2-2, the V gene TRBV5-1, with TRBD2 matching over 16 bases. The CDR3 spans 18 residues. J gave up 6 bases and V 0 bases, and 5 bases lay outside the gene matches. Per germline, CDR1 SGHRS and CDR2 YFSETQ. CDR3 DNA sequence: TGCGCCAGCAGCTTGGCCGGGACTAGCGGGAGGGTCGCCGGGGAGCTGTTTTTT. It translates to CASSLAGTSGRVAGELFF.

The rearrangement joins TRBV14 to TRBJ2-7; D possibly corresponds to TRBD2 (5 bases). The CDR3 is 15 amino acids. The V gene's germline CDR1 is SGHDN and CDR2 FVKESK. Trimming removed 5 bases from V and 6 bases from J, with 20 bases in between. The CDR3 DNA sequence: TGTGCCAGCAGCTACGATGCCGGCGGGTTCAGCGAGCAGTACTTC. Translating gives CASSYDAGGFSEQYF.

In this sample, this clonotype turned up many times. The V call is TRBV12-3 or TRBV12-4, the J call TRBJ1-2; D possibly corresponds to TRBD1 (5 bases). Trimming took off 5 bases at V and 7 bases at J, with 14 bases between the two ends. The CDR3 runs 13 residues. The CDR3 is CASSTGPAGGYTF. The CDR3, as DNA: TGTGCCAGCAGTACAGGACCAGCCGGTGGCTACACCTTC.